This T cell receptor (beta chain) was documented in a study of cytomegalovirus exposure and HLA in healthy donors. Study findings and constraints: The study designated around 150 TCR beta chains cytomegalovirus-associated. Earlier analysis looked at TCR beta V segments, and most were productive about 90% or about 30% of the time. The authors considered a cluster of highly shared sequence variants likely to be a sequencing artifact. Later on, an analysis found that several of the most significant clusters appeared to be linked to common viral pathogens, which included parvovirus B19.

CDR3 length: 13 amino acids. Germline assignment: CDR1 GTSNPN and CDR2 SVGIG (reference sequence). Trimming took off 0 bases at V and 5 bases at J, with 8 bases between the two ends. The PCR had 60 Vbeta and 13 Jbeta primers. Libraries were prepared by immunoSEQ multiplex PCR; TCRdb keeps only in-frame clonotypes and omits some of them. The sample has around 110,000 clones, under 80% seen once. On this clone: What it binds is unknown. The sample holds other DNA sequences that translate to the same CDR3.

The TCR sequence derives from a woman between 40 and 55 years old in good health and CMV-seropositive. This sequence joins TRBV30 and TRBJ1-5; perhaps TRBD1 as D (5 bases). The source material was PBMCs. The CDR3 is CAWSVRGDQPQHF. The CDR3 region has the DNA TGTGCCTGGAGTGTACGGGGGGATCAGCCCCAGCATTTT. The entire variable domain, with the rest obtained from reference TRBV30 and TRBJ1-5, is as follows: SQTIHQWPATLVQPVGSPLSLECTVEGTSNPNLYWYRQAAGRGLQLLFYSVGIGQISSEVPQNLSASRPQDRQFILSSKKLLLSDSGFYLCAWSVRGDQPQHFGDGTRLSIL.